These 17 T cell receptor beta chains were all obtained from the same sample, sequenced in a study of CD8+ T cells in alopecia areata. Treatment indicated: oral pan-JAK inhibitor, 5-10 mg twice daily. Investigators isolated RNA and reverse transcribed it into cDNA to act as the sequencing template. The assay was immunoSEQ multiplex PCR, and TCRdb's table has in-frame clones only and misses some. This table holds approximately 200,000 clones, around 56% found once. The material sequenced was CD4+ T cells sorted from blood, taken at week 4, from a patient treated with tofacitinib. The source of these receptors is a human donor with alopecia areata.

This sequence joins TRBV4-2 and TRBJ1-1; D gene unclear. The V end lost 0 bases, the J end lost 10 bases, and 12 bases lay between the germline ends. This CDR3 region has 13 residues. Germline V CDR1 and CDR2: LGHNA, YNFKEQ. DNA of the CDR3: TGTGCCAGCAGCCAAGATTTCTCCGAGGTAGCTTTCTTT. Protein: CASSQDFSEVAFF.

This clone has only a few counts. V and J are TRBV11-3 and TRBJ2-3; D unresolved. Trimming took off 1 base at V and 1 base at J, with 9 bases between the two ends. Germline V CDR1 and CDR2: SGHNT, YENEEA. The length of the CDR3 is 15 residues. Here the CDR3 reads CASSLAGSRTDTQYF. CDR3 nucleotide sequence: TGTGCCAGCAGCTTAGCCGGAAGCCGCACAGATACGCAGTATTTT.

The rearrangement uses TRBV5-6 and TRBJ1-1; no clear D gene. The CDR3 is made up of 15 amino acids. Looked up from germline, CDR1 is SGHDT and CDR2 is YYEEEE. V was trimmed by 4 bases and J by 0 bases, leaving 13 bases between them. DNA for the CDR3: TGTGCCAGCAGCGGGAAGGGTGGGCTGAACACTGAAGCTTTCTTT. Its protein is CASSGKGGLNTEAFF. The variable domain in full, with the rest retrieved from reference TRBV5-6 and TRBJ1-1, is DAGVTQSPTHLIKTRGQQVTLRCSPKSGHDTVSWYQQALGQGPQFIFQYYEEEERQRGNFPDRFSGHQFPNYSSELNVNALLLGDSALYLCASSGKGGLNTEAFFGQGTRLTVV.

The J gene is TRBJ2-7, the V gene TRBV30, with 9 positions matching TRBD1. Germline lookup yields CDR1 GTSNPN and CDR2 SVGIG (reference sequence). This CDR3 has 14 residues. The V and J ends lost 0 bases and 7 bases, in that order; junction bases with no gene match: 7. CDR3 region: CAWSVTGGTGEQYF. The CDR3 nucleotides read TGTGCCTGGAGTGTAACAGGGGGCACGGGGGAGCAGTACTTC.

This clone has a single count. V is TRBV30 and J is TRBJ2-1; TRBD2 aligns across 9 bases. V dropped 2 bases and J dropped 7; count of bases not matched to a gene: 9. The CDR3 extends over 15 amino acids. Germline values: CDR1 GTSNPN, CDR2 SVGIG (reference sequence). CDR3 residues: CAWSFGGGAENEQFF. CDR3 nucleotide sequence: TGTGCCTGGAGTTTCGGCGGGGGGGCGGAAAATGAGCAGTTCTTC.

The chain recombines TRBV5-6 with TRBJ2-5, with TRBD2 matching 10 bases. CDR1 is SGHDT and CDR2 is YYEEEE in the germline V gene. This CDR3 comprises 17 residues. V lost 1 base and J lost 4; bases outside the gene matches: 10. The CDR3 here is CASSLTSERGGRETQYF. CDR3 DNA sequence: TGTGCCAGCAGCTTGACCTCTGAGCGGGGGGGCCGAGAGACCCAGTACTTC.

This chain connects TRBV29-1 to TRBJ1-6; no clear D gene. Germline V gene data show CDR1 as SQVTM and CDR2 as ANQGSEA. The CDR3 length is 13 residues. V was cut by 3 bases and J by 4 bases, with 7 bases left in between. This chain's CDR3 is CSVEADYNSPLHF. In DNA, the CDR3 is TGCAGCGTTGAGGCAGATTATAATTCACCCCTCCACTTT.

The chain combines TRBV5-1 with TRBJ1-5, with TRBD1 as a possible D gene (6 bases). The CDR3 consists of 15 residues. The germline V gene has CDR1 SGHRS and CDR2 YFSETQ. V was shortened by 0 bases and J by 2 bases, with 9 bases between the two germline ends. The CDR3 is CASSLEGGRNQPQHF. The CDR3 DNA is TGCGCCAGCAGCTTGGAGGGGGGGCGCAATCAGCCCCAGCATTTT.

This chain connects TRBV29-1 to TRBJ2-5; TRBD1 is a possible D gene (5 bases). Germline CDR1 SQVTM, CDR2 ANQGSEA. CDR3 size: 12 residues. V was pared by 7 bases and J by 4 bases, with 13 bases between. CDR3 amino acids: CSAERQRETQYF. CDR3 bases: TGCAGCGCCGAACGACAGAGAGAGACCCAGTACTTC.

This chain links TRBV5-6 with TRBJ2-7, with D perhaps TRBD1 or TRBD2 (6 bases each). The V gene lost 0 bases and the J gene lost 7 bases, with 11 bases spanning the gap. Germline values: CDR1 SGHDT, CDR2 YYEEEE. This CDR3 contains 13 residues. CDR3 sequence reads: CASSLATGREQYF. The CDR3 region has the DNA TGTGCCAGCAGCTTGGCTACAGGGAGGGAGCAGTACTTC.

This clone was detected only a few times. The rearrangement links TRBV29-1 to TRBJ1-5, with a possible D match to TRBD1 (6 bases). The CDR3 extends over 14 amino acids. In germline, CDR1 is SQVTM, CDR2 ANQGSEA. V lost 4 bases to trimming and J lost 4 bases, with 14 bases between them. The CDR3 bases are TGCAGCGTTGGGGCCGGGGGCTGGAATCAGCCCCAGCATTTT. As protein: CSVGAGGWNQPQHF. Looking up the rest from reference TRBV29-1 and TRBJ1-5 gives the full variable domain: SAVISQKPSRDICQRGTSLTIQCQVDSQVTMMFWYRQQPGQSLTLIATANQGSEATYESGFVIDKFPISRPNLTFSTLTVSNMSPEDSSIYLCSVGAGGWNQPQHFGDGTRLSIL.

This sequence joins TRBV5-1 and TRBJ2-3; D unresolved. Germline V lookup: CDR1 SGHRS, CDR2 YFSETQ. CDR3 length: 11 amino acids. Trimming stripped 4 bases from V and 7 bases from J, with 7 bases between. DNA of the CDR3: TGCGCCAGCAGCACCAGGAATACGCAGTATTTT. This sequence encodes CASSTRNTQYF.

A few counts support this clone. V and J are TRBV29-1 and TRBJ2-3; D possibly matches TRBD1 or TRBD2 (5 bases each). The CDR3 has 15 amino acids. Trimming took 6 bases from V and 2 from J, leaving 18 bases between them. In germline, CDR1 is SQVTM, CDR2 ANQGSEA. The CDR3 region has the DNA TGCAGCGTCCTACTACCCCTGGGGGTCACAGATACGCAGTATTTT. Residues: CSVLLPLGVTDTQYF.

This clone was detected only a few times. The chain uses TRBV9 and TRBJ1-1; TRBD1 agrees at 8 bases. The J segment lost 10 bases and the V segment lost 2 bases, leaving 7 bases of the junction unmatched. This CDR3 contains 13 residues. Germline CDR1 is SGDLS and CDR2 is YYNGEE. CDR3 protein: CASSVTGGTGAFF. CDR3 DNA sequence: TGTGCCAGCAGCGTCACAGGGGGAACAGGAGCTTTCTTT.

This chain links TRBV2 with TRBJ1-6; TRBD1 is a possible D gene (5 bases). CDR3 length: 17 residues. Looked up from germline, CDR1 is SNHLY and CDR2 is FYNNEI. V lost 6 bases to trimming and J lost 8 bases, with 23 bases between them. DNA of the CDR3: TGTGCCAGCAGCCACGGGAGAAGGGGAGTCGGGGATTCACCCCTCCACTTT. Its translation is CASSHGRRGVGDSPLHF.

This clone was found a few times. This sequence joins TRBV10-3 and TRBJ1-2; D remains unclear. Germline loops: CDR1 ENHRY, CDR2 SYGVKD. The CDR3 consists of 12 residues. The V end lost 11 bases, the J end lost 3 bases, and 13 bases lay between the germline ends. CDR3 sequence reads: CAYQQADYGYTF. The CDR3 coding sequence is TGTGCCTACCAGCAGGCCGACTATGGCTACACCTTC.

The genes are TRBV28 and TRBJ1-2; 8 nucleotides agree with TRBD1. From germline, CDR1 is MDHEN and CDR2 SYDVKM. This CDR3 comprises 16 residues. The trim removed 7 bases at V and 1 base at J, leaving 11 bases unmatched. The CDR3 DNA reads TGTGCCAGCACAGCAGGGGGCCCTTCGCTTAACTATGGCTACACCTTC. This encodes CASTAGGPSLNYGYTF.